This T cell receptor (beta chain) is drawn from a study of blood T cell repertoires in COVID-19. The CDR3 spans 13 residues. CDR1 is MNHEY and CDR2 is SMNVEV in the germline V gene (reference sequence). Trimming removed 2 bases from V and 6 bases from J, with 10 bases in between. Original methodology: Amplification of reference gene primers provided the estimated nucleated cell counts. The method was immunoSEQ multiplex PCR; TCRdb's version includes in-frame clones alone and lacks a portion of them. V, J and clone size are taken as reported in that table, and D and trimming were inferred from the DNA itself. The table lists under 30,000 clones, roughly 94% of them singletons.

Sequences were obtained from peripheral blood. This TCR was recovered from a woman between 50 and 59 years old with active COVID-19. The rearrangement links TRBV27 to TRBJ1-2; D not resolved. DNA for the CDR3: TGTGCCAGCAGTTTAAGAGGAGCCGATGGCTACACCTTC. Translated: CASSLRGADGYTF.